Presented here are 6 T cell receptor beta chains from one specimen sequenced in a study of cytomegalovirus exposure and HLA in healthy donors (dated by TCRdb to between 2016 and 2019). The protocol used for the library was the immunoSEQ multiplex PCR assay. The multiplex PCR relied on a mix of 60 forward primers for TCR Vbeta segments and 13 reverse primers for TCR Jbeta segments. This immuneACCESS table, as held by TCRdb, lists in-frame sequences with V and J called but not all clones. Of the missing ones, under half trace to an unresolved V gene in checked studies; the others have no known cause. The sample table holds over 80,000 clones, of which under 85% were seen once. 13% to 15% of the sample belongs to the ten largest clones. Input material: PBMCs. These receptors came from a woman in her sixties or seventies in good health and CMV-seropositive.

The V gene is TRBV28, the J gene TRBJ2-7; TRBD2 aligns across 9 bases. This CDR3 comprises 14 residues. Unmatched junction bases numbered 8, after V lost 5 bases and J lost 6 bases. The germline CDR1 and CDR2 sequences are MDHEN and SYDVKM. The DNA for the CDR3 is TGTGCCAGCAGTCCCTGGCGGGAGGGTGCCGAGCAGTACTTC. Translating it yields CASSPWREGAEQYF. The variable domain in full, completed from reference TRBV28 and TRBJ2-7, reads DVKVTQSSRYLVKRTGEKVFLECVQDMDHENMFWYRQDPGLGLRLIYFSYDVKMKEKGDIPEGYSVSREKKERFSLILESASTNQTSMYLCASSPWREGAEQYFGPGTRLTVT.

This chain links TRBV5-5 with TRBJ1-5, with 11 bases aligning to TRBD1. Germline assignment: CDR1 SGHKS and CDR2 YYEKEE (reference sequence). The V segment lost 4 bases and the J segment 0 bases; nucleotides outside the gene matches: 3. There are 16 residues in the CDR3. CDR3 residues: CASSAGTGGSNQPQHF. The CDR3 region has the DNA TGTGCCAGCAGCGCCGGGACAGGGGGTAGCAATCAGCCCCAGCATTTT.

The table lists this clone with a few counts. The chain couples TRBV27 to TRBJ2-6; D is uncertain. Germline CDR1 is MNHEY and CDR2 is SMNVEV (reference sequence). This CDR3 contains 16 residues. Deletions cut 3 bases from V and 1 base from J, with 10 bases between. The CDR3 region has the DNA TGTGCCAGCAGTTTTATCGAACGGTCTGGGGCCAACGTCCTGACTTTC. This encodes CASSFIERSGANVLTF.

This CDR3 is CASSQTGVGETQYF. The CDR3, as DNA: TGTGCCAGCAGTCAAACAGGAGTGGGGGAGACCCAGTACTTC. The V call is TRBV28, the J call TRBJ2-5; a possible D gene is TRBD1 (5 bases). In germline, CDR1 is MDHEN, CDR2 SYDVKM. This CDR3 is built from 14 residues. Trimming cost V 5 bases and J 5 bases, with 15 bases left between them.

In its sample, this clone was seen a few times. The genes are TRBV4-2 and TRBJ2-7; 9 bases match TRBD1. Germline CDR1 is LGHNA and CDR2 is YNFKEQ. V lost 5 bases and J lost 0; bases outside the gene matches: 5. The CDR3 runs to 15 residues. The CDR3 bases are TGTGCCAGCAGCGGGACAGGGAAAAGCTCCTACGAGCAGTACTTC. Residues: CASSGTGKSSYEQYF.

The V call is TRBV5-3, the J call TRBJ2-5; 15 bases match TRBD2. TRBV5-3 is annotated as an ORF whose role is uncertain. J gave up 3 bases and V 4 bases, and 10 bases lay outside the gene matches. The CDR3 totals 18 residues. The CDR3 DNA follows: TGTGCCAGAAGCCCCTGGACTAGCGGGAGGGATCCAGAAGAGACCCAGTACTTC. Translating gives CARSPWTSGRDPEETQYF.